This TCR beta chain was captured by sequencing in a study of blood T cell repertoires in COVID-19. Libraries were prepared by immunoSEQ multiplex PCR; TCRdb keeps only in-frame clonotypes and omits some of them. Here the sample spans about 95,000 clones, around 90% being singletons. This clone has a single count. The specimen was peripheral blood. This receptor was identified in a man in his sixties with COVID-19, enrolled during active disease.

CDR3 region: CASGWDLNTGELFF. CDR3 coding DNA: TGTGCTAGTGGTTGGGACTTGAACACCGGGGAGCTGTTTTTT. The chain carries TRBV12-5 and TRBJ2-2; D may be TRBD2 (6 bases). This CDR3 has 14 amino acids. Germline V gene sequence: CDR1 LGHNT, CDR2 FRNRAP. With 4 bases removed from V and 1 base from J, the gap between germline ends came to 7 bases. The full variable domain, with the rest looked up from reference TRBV12-5 and TRBJ2-2, is DARVTQTPRHKVTEMGQEVTMRCQPILGHNTVFWYRQTMMQGLELLAYFRNRAPLDDSGMPKDRFSAEMPDATLATLKIQPSEPRDSAVYFCASGWDLNTGELFFGEGSRLTVL.